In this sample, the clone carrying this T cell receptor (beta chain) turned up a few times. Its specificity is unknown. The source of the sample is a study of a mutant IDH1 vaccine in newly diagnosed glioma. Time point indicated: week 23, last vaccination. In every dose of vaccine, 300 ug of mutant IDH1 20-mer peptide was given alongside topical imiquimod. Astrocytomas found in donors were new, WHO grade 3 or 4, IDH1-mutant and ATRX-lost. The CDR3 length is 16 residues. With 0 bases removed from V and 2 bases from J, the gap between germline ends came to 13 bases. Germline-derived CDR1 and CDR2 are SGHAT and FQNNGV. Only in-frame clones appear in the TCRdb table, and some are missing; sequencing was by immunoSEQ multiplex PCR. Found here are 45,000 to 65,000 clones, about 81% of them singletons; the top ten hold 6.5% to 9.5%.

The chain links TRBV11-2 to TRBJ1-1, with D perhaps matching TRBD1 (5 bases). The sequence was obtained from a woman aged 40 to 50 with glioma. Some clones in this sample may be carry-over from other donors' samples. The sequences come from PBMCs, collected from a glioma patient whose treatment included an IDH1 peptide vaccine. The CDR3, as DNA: TGTGCCAGCAGCTTAGAATGGGGGAAGCGCAACACTGAAGCTTTCTTT. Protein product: CASSLEWGKRNTEAFF.